The 13 T cell receptor beta chains below were found in one sample sequenced in a study of blood T cell repertoires in COVID-19. Libraries were prepared by immunoSEQ multiplex PCR; TCRdb keeps only in-frame clonotypes and omits some of them. This table holds about 200,000 clones, about four fifths found once. Material: peripheral blood. The source of these receptors is a man in his 60s with acute or convalescent COVID-19.

The chain couples TRBV19 to TRBJ1-6; 7 bases align to TRBD1. There are 15 residues in the CDR3. Germline CDR1 reads LNHDA; CDR2 reads SQIVND (reference sequence). Trimming took 7 bases from V and 7 from J; bases not matched to a gene: 10. The CDR3 region has the DNA TGTGCCAGTACCCTGACAGGGCCCTTAAATTCACCCCTCCACTTT. Protein sequence: CASTLTGPLNSPLHF.

The CDR3 is CAKEGRQVPISYNSPLHF. The CDR3 nucleotides read TGTGCCAAAGAAGGTCGACAGGTACCAATCTCCTATAATTCACCCCTCCACTTT. V usage is TRBV15 and J usage is TRBJ1-6, with TRBD1 as a possible D gene (6 bases). Trimming left V 10 bases short and J 0 bases short, with 22 bases between. Germline values: CDR1 LNHNV, CDR2 YYDKDF (reference sequence). The CDR3 covers 18 residues.

CDR3 residues: CASSQKREGTDTQYF. In nucleotides, the CDR3 is TGTGCCAGCAGCCAAAAGCGGGAGGGTACAGATACGCAGTATTTT. The chain links TRBV4-2 to TRBJ2-3; 10 bases align to TRBD2. Trimming removed 2 bases from V and 3 bases from J; junction bases left unmatched: 2. The CDR3 extends over 15 amino acids. Germline V gene data show CDR1 as LGHNA and CDR2 as YNFKEQ.

The gene calls are TRBV9 and TRBJ1-3; D is perhaps TRBD1 (6 bases). There are 16 residues in the CDR3. In germline, CDR1 is SGDLS, CDR2 YYNGEE. V was pared by 0 bases and J by 1 base, with 11 bases between. The CDR3 DNA reads TGTGCCAGCAGCGTAGCCTTACAGGGTTCTGGAAACACCATATATTTT. This sequence encodes CASSVALQGSGNTIYF.

The V gene is TRBV3-1 (or the pseudogene TRBV3-2), the J gene TRBJ1-5; weak D call: TRBD1 (5 bases). Germline V lookup: CDR1 LGHDT, CDR2 YNNKEL (reference sequence). Trimming pared 1 base from V and 6 bases from J, leaving 13 bases between. The CDR3 runs 15 residues. The CDR3: CASSQGGLGGQPQHF. The CDR3 DNA sequence: TGTGCCAGCAGCCAAGGAGGGCTGGGGGGTCAGCCCCAGCATTTT.

Concerning this clone: The junction does not match germline at one end; this may be a read error. V gene TRBV4-2 combines with J gene TRBJ1-4; D is perhaps TRBD1 (5 bases). The CDR3 contains 12 residues. Germline values: CDR1 LGHNA, CDR2 YNFKEQ. The CDR3 spells CASSQDSRGSVF. In DNA form, the CDR3 reads TGTGCCAGCAGCCAAGATTCGCGGGGGTCGGTTTTT.

Here the CDR3 reads CASVPTGGPDTQYF. The DNA for the CDR3 is TGCGCCAGCGTCCCGACAGGGGGCCCAGATACGCAGTATTTT. The rearrangement uses TRBV5-1 and TRBJ2-3; 10 nucleotides align to TRBD1. The germline V gene has CDR1 SGHRS and CDR2 YFSETQ. This CDR3 is 14 amino acids long. V trimming: 7 bases; J trimming: 4 bases; junction bases outside the gene matches: 6.

The gene calls are TRBV21-1 and TRBJ1-1; TRBD1 is the table's D call, not checked against the DNA. TRBV21-1 is an annotated pseudogene. The CDR3 has 14 residues. The CDR3 loop reads CASRIQQGRAEAFF. In DNA, the CDR3 is TGTGCCAGCAGAATCCAACAGGGGCGCGCTGAAGCTTTCTTT.

The V gene is TRBV11-3, the J gene TRBJ2-1, with D perhaps TRBD2 (5 bases). There are 14 residues in the CDR3. The germline V and J ends were trimmed by 1 base and 9 bases, with 13 bases remaining between them. Germline-derived CDR1 and CDR2 are SGHNT and YENEEA. Written as DNA, the CDR3 is TGTGCCAGCAGCTTAGGAGCTAGCAGCGGTGAGCAGTTCTTC. It is translated as CASSLGASSGEQFF.

CDR3 in DNA: TGCGCCAGCAGCCAAGAAGGACAGGGTGGTAATGAAAAACTGTTTTTT. Protein sequence: CASSQEGQGGNEKLFF. V and J are TRBV4-3 and TRBJ1-4, with 8 bases lining up with TRBD1. J was trimmed by 4 bases and V by 0 bases; bases with no gene match: 4. The CDR3 is made up of 16 amino acids. Germline CDR1 reads LGHNA; CDR2 reads YSLEER.

The V gene is TRBV9, the J gene TRBJ2-3; 13 nucleotides agree with TRBD2. The CDR3 is 16 residues long. J gave up 2 bases and V 3 bases, and 3 bases lay outside the gene matches. CDR1 is SGDLS, CDR2 YYNGEE, per germline. The CDR3, as DNA: TGTGCCAGCAGCGGGGGGACTAGCGGGGCCACAGATACGCAGTATTTT. Translated, it gives CASSGGTSGATDTQYF.

CDR3: CASSGQGDTEAFF. The CDR3 DNA reads as TGTGCCAGCAGTGGACAGGGGGACACTGAAGCTTTCTTT. The chain carries TRBV2 and TRBJ1-1; the match to TRBD1 covers 9 bases. After removal of 4 bases from V and 3 bases from J, the junction contained 0 bases not matched to a gene. This CDR3 is built from 13 residues. The germline CDR1 and CDR2 sequences are SNHLY and FYNNEI.

This chain joins TRBV10-3 and TRBJ1-3; the match to TRBD1 covers 7 bases. Looked up from germline, CDR1 is ENHRY and CDR2 is SYGVKD. The CDR3 runs to 14 residues. V dropped 7 bases and J dropped 3; count of bases not matched to a gene: 6. CDR3 region: CAITPTGSGNTIYF. DNA for the CDR3: TGTGCCATCACCCCGACAGGGAGTGGAAACACCATATATTTT.